This TCR beta chain appears in the sequencing data of a study of T cell responses to AZD1222 COVID-19 vaccine. Study findings and constraints: The sample set comprised mostly white British donors with more females, and clonal diversity was possibly underestimated. Dominant at 160-218 and 743-854, vaccine-associated CD4 TCRs also spanned spike. Spike-specific TCR breadth and depth grew following two AZD1222 doses.

Concerning this clone itself: Its matching antigen is unknown.

The CDR3 totals 16 residues. Germline V gene sequence: CDR1 LGHDT, CDR2 YNNKEL (reference sequence). Deletions cut 4 bases from V and 7 bases from J, with 19 bases between. Generated by immunoSEQ multiplex PCR, the TCRdb table keeps only in-frame clones and is missing some. The table shows more than 150,000 clones, with 94% occurring only once. The sample in question was peripheral blood, obtained 28 days after the second AZD1222 dose. This TCR was sampled from an adult who received the AZD1222 COVID-19 vaccine. The chain is built from TRBV3-1 (or the pseudogene TRBV3-2) and TRBJ1-4; a possible D gene is TRBD1 (6 bases). The DNA for the CDR3 is TGTGCCAGCAGCCCCCCCGCGCGCGAGACAGGTGAAAAACTGTTTTTT. Amino acids: CASSPPARETGEKLFF.